The entry below describes one TCR beta chain. No antigen is known for it. The sample providers were healthy Caucasian people from Russia, aged about 6 to 90. The sample is drawn from a study of blood T cells in healthy people across ages. Germline V gives CDR1 MDHEN, CDR2 SYDVKM. V lost 7 bases and J lost 4, with 11 bases in between. There are 13 residues in the CDR3. Study-level findings and limits: Per million T cells, TCR beta diversity dropped roughly linearly as age increased.

The use of a sample-barcoded 5' primer and a J-beta primer mix characterized a second PCR of 7 to 11 cycles. TCRdb used MiXCR to reprocess the 5' RACE reads, holding one entry per CDR3 protein. This sample carries about 800,000 distinct CDR3 sequences, 25% of them seen once, and the ten largest clones take roughly 3.5%. The same sample was also used in a study of T cells of mothers and their children. That study adds: When mothers and children were related, their normalized repertoire overlap, which was always slightly higher, did not differ significantly from that of unrelated pairs.

The genes are TRBV28 and TRBJ1-5, with D uncertain. Sequencing was carried out using blood. The receptor's source is a boy between 10 and 17 years old in good health. The chain's CDR3 is CASKVGGNQPQHF. In nucleotides, the CDR3 is TGTGCCAGCAAGGTTGGAGGGAATCAGCCCCAGCATTTT.